The next 27 T cell receptor beta chains were all read from a single sample in a study of technical replicates of blood from a handful of donors. This table comes from immunoSEQ multiplex PCR, and its TCRdb copy is limited to in-frame clones, with some not included. The table includes about 62,000 clones, roughly 98% detected once. The sample taken for sequencing was T cells isolated from PBMCs. The receptors come from a human donor in good health.

V is TRBV7-3 and J is TRBJ1-2; a weak D match, TRBD1 (6 bases). V gave up 3 bases and J gave up 14 bases, with 16 bases separating them. This CDR3 region has 12 residues. Germline V gives CDR1 SGHTA, CDR2 FQGTGA. CDR3 sequence (DNA): TGTGCCAGCAGCTTGGGGACAACGGAATTTACCTTC. Translating gives CASSLGTTEFTF.

This rearrangement joins TRBV28 to TRBJ2-3; weak D call: TRBD2 (5 bases). CDR1 MDHEN and CDR2 SYDVKM come from the germline V gene. The V end was cut by 6 bases, the J end by 1 base, with 8 bases between. The length of the CDR3 is 13 residues. Written as DNA, the CDR3 is TGTGCCAGCAGGTGGCGGGGCACAGATACGCAGTATTTT. Protein product: CASRWRGTDTQYF. The full variable domain, its missing parts supplied by reference TRBV28 and TRBJ2-3, is DVKVTQSSRYLVKRTGEKVFLECVQDMDHENMFWYRQDPGLGLRLIYFSYDVKMKEKGDIPEGYSVSREKKERFSLILESASTNQTSMYLCASRWRGTDTQYFGPGTRLTVL.

Here the CDR3 reads CASSRDRAYNEQFF. The DNA of the CDR3 is TGCGCCAGCAGCCGGGACAGGGCCTACAATGAGCAGTTCTTC. The chain uses TRBV23-1 and TRBJ2-1, with TRBD1 identical over 9 bases. TRBV23-1 is placed among ORFs of uncertain function. The V and J ends lost 6 bases and 2 bases, in that order; junction bases with no gene match: 2. The CDR3 totals 14 residues.

The rearrangement joins TRBV5-1 to TRBJ1-3, with unresolved D. The CDR3 is 15 amino acids. V lost 0 bases and J 0 bases, leaving 7 bases between the germline ends. Germline CDR1 and CDR2: SGHRS and YFSETQ. CDR3 residues: CASSLDQRSGNTIYF. The CDR3 bases are TGCGCCAGCAGCTTGGATCAGCGCTCTGGAAACACCATATATTTT.

This rearrangement joins TRBV5-1 to TRBJ2-2; 12 nucleotides match TRBD2. The length of the CDR3 is 15 residues. The ends lost 8 bases at V and 1 base at J; junction bases unmatched: 3. Germline loops: CDR1 SGHRS, CDR2 YFSETQ. The CDR3 loop is CASKLAGGNTGELFF. CDR3 in DNA: TGCGCCAGTAAACTAGCGGGAGGGAACACCGGGGAGCTGTTTTTT.

The V call is TRBV29-1, the J call TRBJ1-2; unclear D gene. Germline V gives CDR1 SQVTM, CDR2 ANQGSEA. Trimming stripped 6 bases from V and 8 bases from J, with 7 bases between. The CDR3 contains 9 residues. The CDR3 sequence is CSVQAGYTF. CDR3 coding DNA: TGCAGCGTCCAAGCCGGCTACACCTTC.

The chain uses TRBV6-6 and TRBJ1-3, with 10 nucleotides matching TRBD1. V lost 5 bases and J lost 3; bases outside the gene matches: 7. CDR1 is MNHNY and CDR2 is SVGAGI in the germline V gene (reference sequence). The CDR3 runs to 16 residues. In DNA, the CDR3 is TGTGCCAGCAGTCTCGCGGGACAGGGGTATGGAAACACCATATATTTT. This sequence encodes CASSLAGQGYGNTIYF.

The chain joins TRBV29-1 to TRBJ2-3, with 7 bases fitting TRBD2. Trimming at V came to 4 bases and at J to 2 bases, leaving 6 bases not matched to a gene. CDR1 SQVTM and CDR2 ANQGSEA come from the germline V gene. This CDR3 is 14 amino acids long. DNA of the CDR3: TGCAGCGTTGGGAGGCTAGCGGCCACAGATACGCAGTATTTT. Protein product: CSVGRLAATDTQYF.

The chain couples TRBV29-1 to TRBJ1-2, with TRBD1 matching over 12 bases. V dropped 2 bases and J dropped 4; count of bases not matched to a gene: 5. The CDR3 runs 15 residues. CDR1 is SQVTM and CDR2 is ANQGSEA in the germline V gene. The CDR3 nucleotides are TGCAGCGTTGAACCAGGGACAGGGGGCGGCTATGGCTACACCTTC. Its translation: CSVEPGTGGGYGYTF.

The chain is built from TRBV7-8 and TRBJ2-2, with D possibly TRBD2 on 6 matching bases. With 1 base removed from V and 4 bases from J, the gap between germline ends came to 13 bases. The germline gives CDR1 SGHVS, CDR2 FQNEAQ. CDR3 length: 16 amino acids. CDR3 DNA sequence: TGTGCCAGCAGCTTAGAACCGGGACTCCCCACCGGGGAGCTGTTTTTT. It is translated as CASSLEPGLPTGELFF.

This sequence joins TRBV27 and TRBJ2-7, with 9 bases matching TRBD1. The CDR3 has 15 amino acids. Per the germline V gene, CDR1 is MNHEY and CDR2 is SMNVEV (reference sequence). The junction had 10 bases not matched to a gene; V was cut back by 6 bases and J by 4 bases. The CDR3 DNA reads TGTGCCAGCAGCTCTCGCTGGGACAGGGTTTACGAGCAGTACTTC. Its protein product is CASSSRWDRVYEQYF.

This sequence joins TRBV6-5 and TRBJ2-1; perhaps TRBD2 as D (6 bases). This CDR3 has 15 amino acids. Looked up from germline, CDR1 is MNHEY and CDR2 is SVGAGI. V gave up 7 bases and J gave up 0 bases, with 13 bases separating them. DNA of the CDR3: TGTGCCAGCACTCTTAGCGGAAGCTCCTACAATGAGCAGTTCTTC. Its protein product is CASTLSGSSYNEQFF.

The V call is TRBV7-8, the J call TRBJ1-3; D remains unclear. Germline-derived CDR1 and CDR2 are SGHVS and FQNEAQ. Trimming shortened V by 5 bases and J by 4 bases, and 6 bases separated the two germline ends. The CDR3 extends over 12 amino acids. The CDR3: CASSVSGNTIYF. The CDR3 nucleotides read TGTGCCAGCAGCGTCTCGGGAAACACCATATATTTT. The full variable domain, rest sourced from reference TRBV7-8 and TRBJ1-3, is GAGVSQSPRYKVAKRGQDVALRCDPISGHVSLFWYQQALGQGPEFLTYFQNEAQLDKSGLPSDRFFAERPEGSVSTLKIQRTQQEDSAVYLCASSVSGNTIYFGEGSWLTVV.

The chain carries TRBV5-4 and TRBJ1-2; D unresolved. Germline CDR1 is SGHNT and CDR2 is YYREEE (reference sequence). This CDR3 comprises 14 residues. Trimming shortened V by 1 base and J by 4 bases, and 11 bases separated the two germline ends. CDR3 protein: CASSLLADVYGYTF. The CDR3 region has the DNA TGTGCCAGCAGCTTGTTGGCAGATGTCTATGGCTACACCTTC.

The gene calls are TRBV29-1 and TRBJ2-7, with 10 positions matching TRBD1. Germline trimming cut 7 bases from V and 6 bases from J; bases unmatched to any gene: 9. Germline lookup yields CDR1 SQVTM and CDR2 ANQGSEA. The CDR3 consists of 13 residues. The CDR3 spells CSAPGRDRGEQYF. The CDR3 DNA reads as TGCAGCGCTCCCGGGCGGGACAGGGGCGAGCAGTACTTC.

This chain uses TRBV10-2 with TRBJ2-2; D is undetermined. From germline, CDR1 is WSHSY and CDR2 SAAADI. V gave up 7 bases and J gave up 4 bases, with 13 bases separating them. The CDR3 runs to 14 residues. The CDR3 DNA reads TGCGCCAGCAAGTTAAAGCGAACCACCGGGGAGCTGTTTTTT. Encoded protein: CASKLKRTTGELFF.

The count of this clone is one. The CDR3 reads CASSSDTYNEQFF. The DNA of the CDR3 is TGTGCCAGCAGCTCGGACACTTACAATGAGCAGTTCTTC. V usage is TRBV2 and J usage is TRBJ2-1; a possible D gene is TRBD1 (5 bases). This CDR3 contains 13 residues. Trimming stripped 6 bases from V and 4 bases from J, with 10 bases between. Germline CDR1 and CDR2: SNHLY and FYNNEI.

This clone is a singleton in its sample. This chain links TRBV28 with TRBJ2-3; 7 bases agree with TRBD2. The germline CDR1 and CDR2 sequences are MDHEN and SYDVKM. V lost 7 bases and J lost 5; bases outside the gene matches: 12. This CDR3 contains 15 residues. The CDR3 DNA is TGTGCCAGCAAGCGGGGCGGCCTATCGGAAGATACGCAGTATTTT. Translation: CASKRGGLSEDTQYF.

The chain has TRBV5-5 and TRBJ1-1, with D tentatively TRBD1 (5 bases). CDR1 is SGHKS and CDR2 is YYEKEE in the germline V gene (reference sequence). The V and J ends lost 0 bases and 6 bases respectively, with 12 bases between them. The CDR3 has 14 amino acids. CDR3 in DNA: TGTGCCAGCAGCTTGGGGCCGGGGGTACCTGAAGCTTTCTTT. It encodes CASSLGPGVPEAFF.

V is TRBV25-1 and J is TRBJ2-1, with D perhaps TRBD1 (6 bases). Germline CDR1 is MGHDK and CDR2 is SYGVNS. V was shortened by 3 bases and J by 4 bases, with 13 bases between the two germline ends. This CDR3 comprises 15 residues. CDR3 in DNA: TGTGCCAGCAGTGACCGGACAGCTATTTACAATGAGCAGTTCTTC. The encoded protein is CASSDRTAIYNEQFF.

V gene TRBV10-2 combines with J gene TRBJ1-1; 8 bases are a match to TRBD1. Per germline, CDR1 WSHSY and CDR2 SAAADI. The length of the CDR3 is 14 residues. V lost 4 bases to trimming and J lost 1 base; unmatched junction nucleotides: 2. The CDR3 DNA follows: TGCGCCAGCAGTGTTCAGGGGGCGAACACTGAAGCTTTCTTT. Protein sequence: CASSVQGANTEAFF.

This clone has just one count. The rearrangement joins TRBV6-1 to TRBJ2-5, with TRBD1 identical over 7 bases. CDR3 length: 14 amino acids. The germline CDR1 and CDR2 sequences are MNHNS and SASEGT. The V and J ends lost 6 bases and 2 bases, in that order; junction bases with no gene match: 6. The CDR3 protein is CASREGTAQETQYF. For the CDR3, the DNA is TGTGCCAGCAGAGAGGGGACAGCTCAAGAGACCCAGTACTTC.

This clone occurred once. The rearrangement uses TRBV6-5 and TRBJ1-1, with D possibly TRBD1 on 5 matching bases. Germline lookup yields CDR1 MNHEY and CDR2 SVGAGI. The germline V and J ends were trimmed by 5 bases and 2 bases, with 9 bases remaining between them. The CDR3 runs 13 residues. The CDR3 sequence: CASSKGANTEAFF. Here the CDR3 DNA reads TGTGCCAGCAGTAAAGGGGCAAACACTGAAGCTTTCTTT.

The chain has TRBV7-3 and TRBJ2-2; D is ambiguous. Trimming cost V 2 bases and J 5 bases, with 9 bases left between them. Germline assignment: CDR1 SGHTA and CDR2 FQGTGA. This CDR3 has 14 residues. Here the CDR3 DNA reads TGTGCCAGCAGCTTAGATCCTAGTACCGGGGAGCTGTTTTTT. This translates into CASSLDPSTGELFF.

This clone was counted once. The chain joins TRBV18 to TRBJ1-2, with 8 bases matching TRBD1. Germline V gene sequence: CDR1 KGHSH, CDR2 LQKENI. V lost 6 bases and J lost 6; bases outside the gene matches: 9. CDR3 length: 14 residues. The CDR3 DNA reads as TGTGCCAGCTCGGGGACAGGATTGATCGATGGCTACACCTTC. Encoded protein: CASSGTGLIDGYTF. The full variable domain, its missing parts supplied by reference TRBV18 and TRBJ1-2, is NAGVMQNPRHLVRRRGQEARLRCSPMKGHSHVYWYRQLPEEGLKFMVYLQKENIIDESGMPKERFSAEFPKEGPSILRIQQVVRGDSAAYFCASSGTGLIDGYTFGSGTRLTVV.

In its sample, this clone was seen once. This chain joins TRBV2 and TRBJ2-1, with 7 bases that match TRBD2. Trimming cost V 4 bases and J 1 base; bases outside gene matches: 7. CDR1 SNHLY and CDR2 FYNNEI come from the germline V gene. The CDR3 extends over 16 amino acids. The CDR3 loop is CASSGGGGSSYNEQFF. CDR3 nucleotides: TGTGCCAGCAGTGGCGGGGGAGGGAGTTCCTACAATGAGCAGTTCTTC.

This chain connects TRBV6-5 to TRBJ1-5; tentatively, D is TRBD1 (6 bases). Germline lookup yields CDR1 MNHEY and CDR2 SVGAGI. CDR3 length: 14 residues. The V gene lost 6 bases and the J gene lost 1 base, with 10 bases spanning the gap. The DNA for the CDR3 is TGTGCCAGCAGGTCTACAGGGAGCAATCAGCCCCAGCATTTT. This encodes CASRSTGSNQPQHF.